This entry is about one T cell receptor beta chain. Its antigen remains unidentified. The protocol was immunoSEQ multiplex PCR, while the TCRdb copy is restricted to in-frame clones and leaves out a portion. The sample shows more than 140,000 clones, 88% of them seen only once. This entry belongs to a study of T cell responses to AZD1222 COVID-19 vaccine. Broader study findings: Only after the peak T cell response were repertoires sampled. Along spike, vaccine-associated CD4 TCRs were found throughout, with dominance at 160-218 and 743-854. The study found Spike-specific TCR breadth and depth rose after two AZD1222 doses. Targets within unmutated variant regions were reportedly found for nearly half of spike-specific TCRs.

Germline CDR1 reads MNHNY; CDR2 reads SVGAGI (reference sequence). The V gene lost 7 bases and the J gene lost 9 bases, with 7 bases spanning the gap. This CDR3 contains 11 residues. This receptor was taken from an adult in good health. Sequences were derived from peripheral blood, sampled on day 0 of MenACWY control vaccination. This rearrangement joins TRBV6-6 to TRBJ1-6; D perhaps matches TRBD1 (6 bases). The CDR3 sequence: CASKGGSPLHF. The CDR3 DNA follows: TGTGCCAGCAAGGGGGGTTCACCCCTCCACTTT.